These 22 T cell receptor beta chains share one sample of origin, sequenced in a study of Graves' ophthalmopathy and Graves' hyperthyroidism. Amplification of the TCR beta CDR3 regions used RNA transcripts (as template). First-round RT-PCR used HTBI primers; second-round multiplex PCR followed. TCRdb ran MiXCR on the multiplex PCR reads and lists one entry per CDR3 protein. The sample consists of over 500,000 distinct CDR3 sequences, 20% to 25% of them appearing once. Sequenced material: peripheral blood. The source is a woman under 30 with stable Graves' hyperthyroidism. Some clones in this sample may be carry-over from other donors' samples.

V and J are TRBV12-3 or TRBV12-4 and TRBJ1-5; D remains ambiguous. The CDR3 length is 13 residues. V was pared by 4 bases and J by 7 bases, with 11 bases between. In DNA, the CDR3 is TGTGCCAGCAGTTACGGGGAGCGACAGCCCCAGCATTTT. As protein: CASSYGERQPQHF.

This clonotype was detected many times. CDR3 DNA sequence: TGTGCCAGCGGGACAGGGAATACGAAGCAGTACTTC. As protein: CASGTGNTKQYF. The V call is TRBV2, the J call TRBJ2-7; 9 bases align to TRBD1. The V and J ends lost 8 bases and 8 bases, in that order; junction bases with no gene match: 7. The CDR3 contains 12 residues. Per the germline V gene, CDR1 is SNHLY and CDR2 is FYNNEI.

In this sample, this clonotype turned up a few times. The junction departs from the called germline gene at one end, perhaps through a read error. The chain combines TRBV30 with TRBJ2-2, with a possible D match to TRBD1 (6 bases). The CDR3 is made up of 12 amino acids. Germline assignment: CDR1 GTSNPN and CDR2 SVGIG (reference sequence). CDR3 protein: CAWSRDTGELVF. The CDR3 DNA is TGTGCCTGGAGTAGGGACACCGGGGAGCTGGTTTTT.

This clonotype was counted ten times or more. The chain employs TRBV7-2 and TRBJ2-7; possibly TRBD1 for D (6 bases). Looked up from germline, CDR1 is SGHTA and CDR2 is FQGNSA. The CDR3 runs to 14 residues. Trimming took 2 bases from V and 6 from J, leaving 14 bases between them. In nucleotides, the CDR3 is TGTGCCAGCAGCTTATACAGGGATTTGGGCGAGCAGTACTTC. It is translated as CASSLYRDLGEQYF.

This clonotype was recorded at least ten times. The chain couples TRBV7-2 to TRBJ2-7; 12 bases fit TRBD2. J was trimmed by 4 bases and V by 6 bases; bases with no gene match: 1. The CDR3 has 13 residues. Germline CDR1 SGHTA, CDR2 FQGNSA. The CDR3 DNA is TGTGCCAGCAGACTAGCGGGAGGTTACGAGCAGTACTTC. Its translation is CASRLAGGYEQYF. Using reference TRBV7-2 and TRBJ2-7 for the parts outside the CDR3, the full variable domain is GAGVSQSPSNKVTEKGKDVELRCDPISGHTALYWYRQSLGQGLEFLIYFQGNSAPDKSGLPSDRFSAERTGGSVSTLTIQRTQQEDSAVYLCASRLAGGYEQYFGPGTRLTVT.

The genes are TRBV20-1 and TRBJ1-5; tentatively, D is TRBD1 (5 bases). This CDR3 is built from 16 residues. The germline CDR1 and CDR2 sequences are DFQATT and SNEGSKA (reference sequence). Trimming removed 3 bases from V and 7 bases from J, with 22 bases in between. The DNA for the CDR3 is TGCAGTGCTAGTGGTATGTCGGGACTCCTTGACCAGCCCCAGCATTTT. Protein product: CSASGMSGLLDQPQHF.

At least ten counts were recorded for this clonotype. The CDR3 nucleotides are TGTGCCAGCAGTTTACGCCAGACCCAACCCCTCGCAGCCTCCTACGAGCAGTACTTC. It yields the protein CASSLRQTQPLAASYEQYF. V gene TRBV12-3 or TRBV12-4 combines with J gene TRBJ2-7; D is undetermined. Trimming pared 2 bases from V and 0 bases from J, leaving 23 bases between. This CDR3 contains 19 residues.

This clonotype was observed at least ten times. J is TRBJ2-7 and V is TRBV18; D not resolved. Trimming stripped 1 base from V and 5 bases from J, with 3 bases between. This CDR3 contains 11 residues. Germline V CDR1 and CDR2: KGHSH, LQKENI. The CDR3 is CASSPLDEQYF. The DNA of the CDR3 is TGTGCCAGCTCACCACTCGACGAGCAGTACTTC.

This clonotype was picked up many times. The chain combines TRBV7-9 with TRBJ2-6; D unresolved. CDR3 length: 14 amino acids. The ends were cut back, 3 bases at V and 4 bases at J, with 7 bases in the middle. Germline assignment: CDR1 SEHNR and CDR2 FQNEAQ (reference sequence). The CDR3 DNA sequence: TGTGCCAGCAGCTTTGAGTGGGGGGCCAACGTCCTGACTTTC. Its translation: CASSFEWGANVLTF.

This clonotype was detected a few times. V and J are TRBV12-3 or TRBV12-4 and TRBJ1-2; tentatively, D is TRBD1 (5 bases). CDR3 length: 13 amino acids. Trimming took 6 bases from V and 2 from J, leaving 10 bases between them. The chain's CDR3 is CASRGVENYGYTF. The DNA of the CDR3 is TGTGCCAGCAGGGGGGTCGAGAACTATGGCTACACCTTC.

In this sample, this clonotype turned up many times. The chain links TRBV14 to TRBJ2-7; no clear D. Looked up from germline, CDR1 is SGHDN and CDR2 is FVKESK. The CDR3 spans 14 residues. Trimming pared 3 bases from V and 3 bases from J, leaving 12 bases between. CDR3 protein: CASSQSPANYEQYF. CDR3 bases: TGTGCCAGCAGCCAGTCCCCTGCCAACTACGAGCAGTACTTC.

At least ten counts were recorded for this clonotype. The rearrangement links TRBV6-5 to TRBJ2-2; D is uncertain. The CDR3 spans 13 residues. Germline CDR1 reads MNHEY; CDR2 reads SVGAGI. V lost 6 bases, J lost 4 bases, and 9 bases lay in between. This CDR3 reads CASSSFVTGELFF. DNA for the CDR3: TGTGCCAGCAGCTCCTTTGTCACCGGGGAGCTGTTTTTT.

The chain couples TRBV6-1 to TRBJ2-2, with 7 bases identical to TRBD2. Germline CDR1 MNHNS, CDR2 SASEGT. Trimming removed 3 bases from V and 0 bases from J; junction bases left unmatched: 7. The CDR3 loop spans 17 amino acids. The CDR3 spells CASSERGFNANTGELFF. DNA of the CDR3: TGTGCCAGCAGTGAGCGGGGGTTCAACGCGAACACCGGGGAGCTGTTTTTT.

The table lists this clonotype with a count of one. J is TRBJ1-1 and V is TRBV4-1; 7 bases agree with TRBD1. The CDR3 runs to 15 residues. CDR1 and CDR2 from the germline V gene are MGHRA and YSYEKL. Losses at the gene ends were 6 bases for V and 3 bases for J; bases not matched to a gene: 10. The CDR3 region is CASSFTGVQDTEAFF. In DNA, the CDR3 is TGCGCCAGCAGTTTCACAGGGGTCCAGGACACTGAAGCTTTCTTT.

CDR3 residues: CSASVNLAGGHGELFF. For the CDR3, the DNA is TGCAGTGCTAGCGTCAATCTAGCGGGGGGGCACGGGGAGCTGTTTTTT. The rearrangement links TRBV20-1 to TRBJ2-2, with 12 bases identical to TRBD2. Germline CDR1 DFQATT, CDR2 SNEGSKA (reference sequence). This CDR3 is built from 16 residues. Trimming took 3 bases from V and 7 from J; bases not matched to a gene: 9.

This clonotype was recorded at least ten times. The chain employs TRBV4-1 and TRBJ1-2, with D unresolved. The germline gives CDR1 MGHRA, CDR2 YSYEKL. There are 13 residues in the CDR3. Trimming left V 0 bases short and J 5 bases short, with 7 bases between. The CDR3: CASSQDGPYGYTF. In DNA, the CDR3 is TGCGCCAGCAGCCAAGACGGGCCTTATGGCTACACCTTC.

This clonotype turned up a few times. This chain connects TRBV10-2 to TRBJ2-7, with 9 positions matching TRBD1. V trimming: 3 bases; J trimming: 2 bases; junction bases outside the gene matches: 8. CDR3 size: 16 residues. Germline CDR1 is WSHSY and CDR2 is SAAADI. The CDR3 here is CASSDVAGTGTYEQYF. CDR3 coding DNA: TGCGCCAGCAGTGACGTTGCCGGGACAGGGACCTACGAGCAGTACTTC.

This clonotype was counted only a few times. The chain couples TRBV9 to TRBJ2-1, with D perhaps matching TRBD2 (5 bases). Trimming left V 3 bases short and J 7 bases short, with 14 bases between. This CDR3 comprises 14 residues. Germline V gene lookup returns CDR1 SGDLS and CDR2 YYNGEE. Here the CDR3 reads CASSAPDSHNEQFF. The CDR3 bases are TGTGCCAGCAGCGCACCGGACTCCCATAATGAGCAGTTCTTC. The entire variable domain, with the rest obtained from reference TRBV9 and TRBJ2-1, is as follows: DSGVTQTPKHLITATGQRVTLRCSPRSGDLSVYWYQQSLDQGLQFLIQYYNGEERAKGNILERFSAQQFPDLHSELNLSSLELGDSALYFCASSAPDSHNEQFFGPGTRLTVL.

This clonotype was recorded many times. This sequence joins TRBV6-5 and TRBJ1-2, with 8 nucleotides matching TRBD1. J was trimmed by 5 bases and V by 6 bases; bases with no gene match: 5. The CDR3 length is 13 residues. CDR1 is MNHEY, CDR2 SVGAGI, per germline. The CDR3 DNA reads as TGTGCCAGCAGATTTAGGACAGGGTATGGCTACACCTTC. It specifies CASRFRTGYGYTF.

The genes are TRBV9 and TRBJ2-5; D may correspond to TRBD1 or TRBD2 (5 bases each). The V gene lost 4 bases and the J gene lost 4 bases, with 14 bases spanning the gap. Germline V gives CDR1 SGDLS, CDR2 YYNGEE. The CDR3 contains 14 residues. The CDR3 reads CASSSRDQIETQYF. Written as DNA, the CDR3 is TGTGCCAGCAGCTCCCGGGACCAGATAGAGACCCAGTACTTC.

This clonotype was counted ten times or more. This chain connects TRBV20-1 to TRBJ2-7; no firm D call. Germline V gives CDR1 DFQATT, CDR2 SNEGSKA (reference sequence). The ends were cut back, 6 bases at V and 4 bases at J, with 16 bases in the middle. This CDR3 contains 13 residues. Here the CDR3 reads CSAYRRPLYEQYF. CDR3 nucleotide sequence: TGCAGTGCCTATCGAAGGCCACTTTACGAGCAGTACTTC.

This clonotype was recorded many times. The chain is built from TRBV28 and TRBJ2-2; TRBD1 agrees at 12 bases. Germline V CDR1 and CDR2: MDHEN, SYDVKM. The CDR3 is 15 amino acids. Unmatched junction bases numbered 6, after V lost 5 bases and J lost 8 bases. Written as DNA, the CDR3 is TGTGCCAGCAGTAACCGGGACAGGGGGCCTGGGGAGCTGTTTTTT. Its protein product is CASSNRDRGPGELFF.